The 27 T cell receptor beta chains below come from one sample, sequenced in a study of monozygotic twins with inflammatory bowel disease. TCRdb reprocessed the 5' RACE reads, keeping one entry per CDR3 protein, no DNA. This listing includes 400,000 to 500,000 distinct CDR3 sequences. The sequenced sample consisted of blood. The source of these receptors is a human donor with ulcerative colitis or Crohn's disease, or a healthy co-twin of an affected twin (not recorded which).

The chain combines TRBV6-5 with TRBJ2-7. Germline values: CDR1 MNHEY, CDR2 SVGAGI. The CDR3 is made up of 14 amino acids. The CDR3 is CASSYSEDEGEQYF.

This chain links TRBV29-1 with TRBJ2-3; TCRdb names TRBD1, which stays unverified in the absence of DNA. The germline V gene has CDR1 SQVTM and CDR2 ANQGSEA. The CDR3 length is 12 residues. The CDR3 sequence: CSVARGPDTQYF.

The rearrangement links TRBV5-4 to TRBJ2-7; TCRdb indicates TRBD2, and absent DNA this call remains unverified. The CDR3 sequence is 16 residues long. Per the germline V gene, CDR1 is SGHNT and CDR2 is YYREEE (reference sequence). The CDR3 reads CASSLDPGLGQNEQYF.

This CDR3 reads CASSLGGNPNNSPLHF. V gene TRBV5-1 combines with J gene TRBJ1-6; the D call of TRBD1 rests on TCRdb alone, since no DNA is present to check it. This CDR3 has 16 residues. In germline, CDR1 is SGHRS, CDR2 YFSETQ. Based on the CDR3 plus reference TRBV5-1 and TRBJ1-6, the full variable domain is KAGVTQTPRYLIKTRGQQVTLSCSPISGHRSVSWYQQTPGQGLQFLFEYFSETQRNKGNFPGRFSGRQFSNSRSEMNVSTLELGDSALYLCASSLGGNPNNSPLHFGNGTRLTVT.

The chain employs TRBV20-1 and TRBJ2-3; TCRdb's D gene call, TRBD2, goes unchecked for lack of DNA. This CDR3 spans 19 amino acids. Germline V CDR1 and CDR2: DFQATT, SNEGSKA (reference sequence). The CDR3: CSAREGTSGRITGTDTQYF.

V gene TRBV29-1 combines with J gene TRBJ2-3; TCRdb selects TRBD2, and the lack of DNA leaves this call unchecked. The CDR3 runs 12 residues. The germline CDR1 and CDR2 sequences are SQVTM and ANQGSEA. This CDR3 reads CSVAEATDTQYF.

The CDR3: CASSWRGTANTEAFF. This sequence joins TRBV5-1 and TRBJ1-1. This CDR3 has 15 amino acids. CDR1 and CDR2 from the germline V gene are SGHRS and YFSETQ.

The V and J genes are TRBV2 and TRBJ1-2. Germline CDR1 reads SNHLY; CDR2 reads FYNNEI. This CDR3 is built from 16 residues. The chain's CDR3 is CASSDLLGFGLYGYTF.

The chain employs TRBV20-1 and TRBJ2-5; TCRdb's D gene call, TRBD2, goes unchecked for lack of DNA. CDR1 DFQATT and CDR2 SNEGSKA come from the germline V gene (reference sequence). There are 17 residues in the CDR3. CDR3 in amino acids: CSARDRAASGGPETQYF.

This chain connects TRBV7-8 to TRBJ2-1; TCRdb's assignment of TRBD2 cannot be checked, as there is no DNA. Germline V gene data show CDR1 as SGHVS and CDR2 as FQNEAQ. The CDR3 spans 14 residues. The CDR3 loop reads CASSSSAGRNEQFF. Full variable domain (rest looked up from reference TRBV7-8 and TRBJ2-1): GAGVSQSPRYKVAKRGQDVALRCDPISGHVSLFWYQQALGQGPEFLTYFQNEAQLDKSGLPSDRFFAERPEGSVSTLKIQRTQQEDSAVYLCASSSSAGRNEQFFGPGTRLTVL.

The chain has TRBV7-2 and TRBJ2-5; TCRdb lists TRBD2, though no DNA is available to test this call. This CDR3 is built from 13 residues. CDR1 SGHTA and CDR2 FQGNSA come from the germline V gene. The CDR3 loop reads CASSNARVETQYF.

V usage is TRBV12-3 or TRBV12-4 and J usage is TRBJ1-2; TCRdb's D call of TRBD1 is untestable without DNA. The CDR3 loop spans 15 amino acids. CDR3 loop: CASRETGGAIYGYTF.

The chain has TRBV20-1 and TRBJ2-2; the D call from TCRdb, TRBD2, cannot be confirmed without DNA. Germline CDR1 reads DFQATT; CDR2 reads SNEGSKA (reference sequence). This CDR3 has 17 amino acids. CDR3: CSARDPLPQRGDGELFF.

The chain carries TRBV20-1 and TRBJ2-6. The CDR3 is 14 residues long. Germline V gene lookup returns CDR1 DFQATT and CDR2 SNEGSKA (reference sequence). The CDR3 loop reads CSANRISGANVLTF.

The chain carries TRBV2 and TRBJ2-5; TCRdb gives TRBD2 as the D gene, but with no DNA this cannot be confirmed. CDR1 and CDR2 from the germline V gene are SNHLY and FYNNEI. The CDR3 has 17 residues. The CDR3 sequence is CASSELRPGLAKETQYF.

The rearrangement joins TRBV19 to TRBJ1-5; TCRdb proposes TRBD1, but this gene call is untestable without DNA. CDR3 length: 15 residues. Per the germline V gene, CDR1 is LNHDA and CDR2 is SQIVND (reference sequence). CDR3 in amino acids: CASSIGRGGNQPQHF.

CDR3 residues: CASHGGDTQYF. V and J are TRBV2 and TRBJ2-3; the D gene TCRdb calls, TRBD2, cannot be checked with no DNA. Per germline, CDR1 SNHLY and CDR2 FYNNEI. The CDR3 spans 11 residues.

The V call is TRBV4-2, the J call TRBJ1-4. The CDR3 runs 17 residues. Germline CDR1 reads LGHNA; CDR2 reads YNFKEQ. The chain's CDR3 is CASSQVFLGATNEKLFF.

This chain joins TRBV5-1 and TRBJ2-7; TCRdb gives TRBD1 as the D gene, but with no DNA this cannot be confirmed. The germline V gene encodes CDR1 SGHRS and CDR2 YFSETQ. The CDR3 extends over 14 amino acids. This CDR3 is CASSEGTGAYEQYF.

The CDR3 protein is CASSFMRGNTEAFF. V usage is TRBV11-2 and J usage is TRBJ1-1; the TCRdb call, TRBD1, lacks DNA for checking. CDR3 length: 14 amino acids. Germline V lookup: CDR1 SGHAT, CDR2 FQNNGV.

The chain combines TRBV11-2 with TRBJ1-6. Germline loops: CDR1 SGHAT, CDR2 FQNNGV. This CDR3 has 13 amino acids. The chain's CDR3 is CASSLKSNSPLHF. Complete variable domain (other parts from reference TRBV11-2 and TRBJ1-6): EAGVAQSPRYKIIEKRQSVAFWCNPISGHATLYWYQQILGQGPKLLIQFQNNGVVDDSQLPKDRFSAERLKGVDSTLKIQPAKLEDSAVYLCASSLKSNSPLHFGNGTRLTVT.

V usage is TRBV7-9 and J usage is TRBJ2-3; TCRdb gives TRBD2 as the D gene, but with no DNA this cannot be confirmed. This CDR3 has 17 residues. Germline V lookup: CDR1 SEHNR, CDR2 FQNEAQ (reference sequence). This CDR3 reads CASSLETSGGAAHTQYF.

This chain connects TRBV11-1 to TRBJ2-3; absent DNA, TCRdb's TRBD1 call cannot be checked. The CDR3 runs 20 residues. From germline, CDR1 is SGHAT and CDR2 FQDESV (reference sequence). CDR3 sequence: CASSSPLTRDTGIGTDTQYF.

The chain couples TRBV20-1 to TRBJ2-3. CDR3 length: 13 residues. From germline, CDR1 is DFQATT and CDR2 SNEGSKA (reference sequence). CDR3 sequence: CSAMGLDTDTQYF.

V and J are TRBV7-2 and TRBJ2-3; TCRdb proposes TRBD1, but this gene call is untestable without DNA. Per the germline V gene, CDR1 is SGHTA and CDR2 is FQGNSA. The CDR3 runs to 14 residues. The CDR3 loop is CASSSRGGQNTQYF.

The chain links TRBV5-5 to TRBJ1-5. The germline V gene encodes CDR1 SGHKS and CDR2 YYEKEE (reference sequence). The CDR3 runs 15 residues. Here the CDR3 reads CASSLAYGDGQPQHF.

The chain joins TRBV7-2 to TRBJ2-2. From germline, CDR1 is SGHTA and CDR2 FQGNSA. CDR3 size: 13 residues. The CDR3: CASSNDWPGELFF.